Reported below is one T cell receptor (beta chain). This sample is part of a study of control samples from healthy donors and cancer patients. Sequencing was performed with immunoSEQ multiplex PCR; in TCRdb, only in-frame clones are kept and a portion is missing. The sample lists roughly 89,000 clones, around 91% occurring once. The CDR3 contains 16 residues. V was shortened by 1 base and J by 3 bases, with 12 bases between the two germline ends. Germline CDR1 SEHNR, CDR2 FQNEAQ (reference sequence). Source material: blood. This TCR came from a man between 45 and 60 years old in good health. V is TRBV7-9 and J is TRBJ1-4, with D unresolved. CDR3 loop: CASSLEEGRANEKLFF. CDR3 bases: TGTGCCAGCAGCTTAGAGGAGGGTCGGGCTAATGAAAAACTGTTTTTT.